The 5 T cell receptor beta chains listed next were all sequenced from one sample in a study of cytomegalovirus exposure and HLA in healthy donors. PCR was performed using 60 Vbeta and 13 Jbeta primers. Repertoires were generated with immunoSEQ multiplex PCR, while TCRdb's copy carries only in-frame clones and drops some. The sample shows over 200,000 clones, roughly 91% of them seen only once. Sample: PBMCs. All receptors come from a young woman in good health and CMV-seronegative.

This clone was seen a handful of times. The V gene is TRBV19, the J gene TRBJ2-5; D is perhaps TRBD1 (5 bases). Judging by the DNA end, TRBJ2-7 fits better; the J call may be wrong. This CDR3 region has 13 residues. Germline V lookup: CDR1 LNHDA, CDR2 SQIVND (reference sequence). The CDR3 bases are TGTGCCAGTAGTCCCAGGGCCACCTACGAGCAGTACTTC. Encoded protein: CASSPRATYEQYF.

The chain has TRBV25-1 and TRBJ2-5, with D maybe TRBD1 (5 bases). Trimming cost V 2 bases and J 4 bases, with 8 bases left between them. The germline V gene has CDR1 MGHDK and CDR2 SYGVNS. This CDR3 spans 13 amino acids. The CDR3 sequence: CASSEQGVETQYF. The CDR3 region has the DNA TGTGCCAGCAGTGAACAGGGTGTAGAGACCCAGTACTTC.

This chain links TRBV27 with TRBJ2-7; 8 positions match TRBD2. The CDR3 spans 16 residues. V shed 2 bases, J shed 0 bases, and the junction held 6 bases outside the gene matches. The germline CDR1 and CDR2 sequences are MNHEY and SMNVEV (reference sequence). Here the CDR3 reads CASSLSSGESSYEQYF. Here the CDR3 DNA reads TGTGCCAGCAGTTTAAGTAGCGGGGAAAGCTCCTACGAGCAGTACTTC.

The chain combines TRBV5-1 with TRBJ2-6; 8 bases fit TRBD1. V gave up 2 bases and J gave up 8 bases; unmatched junction bases: 9. Germline CDR1 and CDR2: SGHRS and YFSETQ. The CDR3 loop spans 16 amino acids. The CDR3 sequence: CASSFGDRRFTNVLTF. The CDR3 DNA follows: TGCGCCAGCAGCTTTGGGGACAGGAGGTTTACCAACGTCCTGACTTTC.

This clone showed up just once. V and J are TRBV19 and TRBJ1-2, with 8 positions matching TRBD1. V lost 1 base to trimming and J lost 4 bases; unmatched junction nucleotides: 2. From germline, CDR1 is LNHDA and CDR2 SQIVND (reference sequence). The CDR3 length is 14 residues. The CDR3 DNA follows: TGTGCCAGTAGTATAGGACAGGGGCCCTATGGCTACACCTTC. It specifies CASSIGQGPYGYTF.